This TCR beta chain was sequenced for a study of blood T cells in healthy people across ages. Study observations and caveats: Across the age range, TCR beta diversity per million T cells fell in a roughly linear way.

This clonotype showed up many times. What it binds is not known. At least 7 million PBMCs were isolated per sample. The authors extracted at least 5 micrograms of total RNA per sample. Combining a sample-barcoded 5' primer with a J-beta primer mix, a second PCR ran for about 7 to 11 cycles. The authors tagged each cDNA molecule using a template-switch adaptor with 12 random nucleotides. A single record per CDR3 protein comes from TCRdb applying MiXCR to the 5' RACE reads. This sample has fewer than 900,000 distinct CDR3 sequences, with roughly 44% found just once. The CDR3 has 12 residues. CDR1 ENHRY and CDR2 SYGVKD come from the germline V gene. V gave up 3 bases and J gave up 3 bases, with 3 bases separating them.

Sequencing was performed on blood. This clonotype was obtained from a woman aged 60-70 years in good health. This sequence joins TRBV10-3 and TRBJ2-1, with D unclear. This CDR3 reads CAISENYNEQFF. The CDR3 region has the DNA TGTGCCATCAGTGAAAACTACAATGAGCAGTTCTTC.